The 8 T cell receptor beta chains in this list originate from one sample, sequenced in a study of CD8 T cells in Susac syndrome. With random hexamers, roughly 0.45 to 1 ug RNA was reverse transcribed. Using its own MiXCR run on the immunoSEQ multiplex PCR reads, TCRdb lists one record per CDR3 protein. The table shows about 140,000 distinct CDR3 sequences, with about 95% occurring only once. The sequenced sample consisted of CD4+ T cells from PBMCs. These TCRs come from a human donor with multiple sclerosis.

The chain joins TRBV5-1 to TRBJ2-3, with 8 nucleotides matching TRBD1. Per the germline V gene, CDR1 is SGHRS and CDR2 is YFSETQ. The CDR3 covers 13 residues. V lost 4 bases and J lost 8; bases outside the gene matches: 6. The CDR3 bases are TGCGCCAGCAGCCCTCAGGGGGCATCTACGCAGTATTTT. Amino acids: CASSPQGASTQYF.

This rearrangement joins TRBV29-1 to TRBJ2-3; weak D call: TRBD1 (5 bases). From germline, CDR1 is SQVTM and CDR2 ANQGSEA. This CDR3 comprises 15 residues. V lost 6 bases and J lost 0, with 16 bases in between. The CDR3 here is CSVVTGFLSTDTQYF. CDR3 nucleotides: TGCAGCGTGGTAACAGGTTTCCTCAGCACAGATACGCAGTATTTT.

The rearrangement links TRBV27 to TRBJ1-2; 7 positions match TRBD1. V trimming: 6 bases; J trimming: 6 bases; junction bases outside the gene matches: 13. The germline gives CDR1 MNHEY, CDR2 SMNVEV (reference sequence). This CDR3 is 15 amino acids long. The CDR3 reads CASRGLGQPIHGYTF. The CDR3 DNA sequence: TGTGCCAGCAGGGGGCTGGGACAGCCAATTCATGGCTACACCTTC.

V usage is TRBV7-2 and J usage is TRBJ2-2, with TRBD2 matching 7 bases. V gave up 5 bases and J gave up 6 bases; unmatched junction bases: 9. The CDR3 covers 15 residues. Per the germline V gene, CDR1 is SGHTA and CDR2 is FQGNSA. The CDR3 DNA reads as TGTGCCAGCAGCGAAGAAGGGACTAAACCCGGGGAGCTGTTTTTT. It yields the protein CASSEEGTKPGELFF.

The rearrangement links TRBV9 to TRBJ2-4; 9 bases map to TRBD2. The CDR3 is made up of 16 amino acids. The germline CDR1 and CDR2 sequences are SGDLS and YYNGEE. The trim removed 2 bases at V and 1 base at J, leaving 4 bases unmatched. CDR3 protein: CASSVTSGGAKNIQYF. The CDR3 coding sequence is TGTGCCAGCAGCGTCACCAGCGGGGGGGCCAAAAACATTCAGTACTTC.

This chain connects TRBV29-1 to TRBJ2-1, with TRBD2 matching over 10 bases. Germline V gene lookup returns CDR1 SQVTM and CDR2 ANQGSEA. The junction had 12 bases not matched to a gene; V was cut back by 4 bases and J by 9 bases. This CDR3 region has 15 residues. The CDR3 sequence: CSVAPQRGGDGEQFF. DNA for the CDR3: TGCAGCGTTGCCCCCCAGCGGGGGGGCGACGGTGAGCAGTTCTTC.

The CDR3 bases are TGTGCCCTTGGGCTCTCTGGAAACACCATATATTTT. Translating it yields CALGLSGNTIYF. The chain joins TRBV7-9 to TRBJ1-3, with D hard to call. The CDR3 runs to 12 residues. Trimming removed 11 bases from V and 0 bases from J, with 8 bases in between. From germline, CDR1 is SEHNR and CDR2 FQNEAQ (reference sequence).

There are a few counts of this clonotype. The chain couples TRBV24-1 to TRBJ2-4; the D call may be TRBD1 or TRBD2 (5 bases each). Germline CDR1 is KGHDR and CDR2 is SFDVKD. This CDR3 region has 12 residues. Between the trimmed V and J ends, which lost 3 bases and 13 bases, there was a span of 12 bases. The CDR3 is CATSDGLGRQYF. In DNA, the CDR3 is TGTGCCACCAGTGATGGACTGGGACGGCAGTACTTC.